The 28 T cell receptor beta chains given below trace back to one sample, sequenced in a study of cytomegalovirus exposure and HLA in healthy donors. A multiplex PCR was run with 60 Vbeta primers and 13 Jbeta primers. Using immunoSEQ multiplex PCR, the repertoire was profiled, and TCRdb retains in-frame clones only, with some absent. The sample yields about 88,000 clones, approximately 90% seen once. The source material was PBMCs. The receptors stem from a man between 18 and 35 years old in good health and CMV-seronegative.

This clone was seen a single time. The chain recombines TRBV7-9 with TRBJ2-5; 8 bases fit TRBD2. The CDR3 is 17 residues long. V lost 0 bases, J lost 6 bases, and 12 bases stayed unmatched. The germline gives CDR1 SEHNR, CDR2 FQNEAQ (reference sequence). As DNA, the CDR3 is TGTGCCAGCAGCTTAGCGGAGGGAGCGGGAGTCGCCAAGACCCAGTACTTC. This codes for CASSLAEGAGVAKTQYF.

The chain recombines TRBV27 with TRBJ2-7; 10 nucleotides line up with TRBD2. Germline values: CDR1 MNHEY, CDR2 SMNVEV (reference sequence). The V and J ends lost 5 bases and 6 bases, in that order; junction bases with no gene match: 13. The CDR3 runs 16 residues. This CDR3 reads CASSPGGGLALLEQYF. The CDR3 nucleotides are TGTGCCAGCAGTCCCGGCGGGGGACTAGCGTTACTCGAGCAGTACTTC.

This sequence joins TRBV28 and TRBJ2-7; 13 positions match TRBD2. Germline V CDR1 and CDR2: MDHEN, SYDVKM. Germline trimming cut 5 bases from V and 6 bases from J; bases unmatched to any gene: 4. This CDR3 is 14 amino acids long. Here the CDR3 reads CASSLGLAGTEQYF. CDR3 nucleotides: TGTGCCAGCAGTCTGGGACTAGCGGGAACCGAGCAGTACTTC.

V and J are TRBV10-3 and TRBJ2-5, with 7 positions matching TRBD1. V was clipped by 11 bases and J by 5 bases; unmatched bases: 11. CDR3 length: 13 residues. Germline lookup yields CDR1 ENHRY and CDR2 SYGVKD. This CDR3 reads CAAATGTGETQYF. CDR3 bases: TGTGCCGCCGCGACAGGGACGGGCGAGACCCAGTACTTC.

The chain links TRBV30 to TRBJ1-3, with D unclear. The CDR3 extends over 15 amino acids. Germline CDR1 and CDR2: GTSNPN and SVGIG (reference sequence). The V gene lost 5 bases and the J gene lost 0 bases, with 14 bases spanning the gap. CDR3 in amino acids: CAWPPADNSGNTIYF. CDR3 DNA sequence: TGTGCCTGGCCCCCCGCAGATAACTCTGGAAACACCATATATTTT.

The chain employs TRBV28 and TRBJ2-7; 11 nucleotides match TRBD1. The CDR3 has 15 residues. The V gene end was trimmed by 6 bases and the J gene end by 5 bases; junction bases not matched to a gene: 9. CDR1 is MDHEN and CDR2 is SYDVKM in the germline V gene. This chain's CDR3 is CASRTHPGQGDEQYF. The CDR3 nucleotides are TGTGCCAGCAGAACCCACCCGGGACAGGGGGACGAGCAGTACTTC.

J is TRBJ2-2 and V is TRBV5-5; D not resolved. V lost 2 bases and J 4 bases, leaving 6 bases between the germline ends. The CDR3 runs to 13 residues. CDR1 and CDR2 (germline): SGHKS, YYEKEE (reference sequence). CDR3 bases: TGTGCCAGCAGCTTCTCCGGCACCGGGGAGCTGTTTTTT. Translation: CASSFSGTGELFF.

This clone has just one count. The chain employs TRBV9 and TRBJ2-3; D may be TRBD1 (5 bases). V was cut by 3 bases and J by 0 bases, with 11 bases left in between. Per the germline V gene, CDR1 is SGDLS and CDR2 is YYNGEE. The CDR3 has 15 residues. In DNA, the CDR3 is TGTGCCAGCAGCGGAAGGGGCCCTAGCACAGATACGCAGTATTTT. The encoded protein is CASSGRGPSTDTQYF.

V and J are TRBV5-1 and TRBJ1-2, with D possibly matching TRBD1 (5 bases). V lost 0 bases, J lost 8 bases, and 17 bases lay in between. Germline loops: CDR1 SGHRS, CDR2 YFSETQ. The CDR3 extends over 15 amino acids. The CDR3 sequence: CASSLAGTEGRGYTF. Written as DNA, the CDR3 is TGCGCCAGCAGCTTGGCAGGGACGGAGGGGAGGGGCTACACCTTC.

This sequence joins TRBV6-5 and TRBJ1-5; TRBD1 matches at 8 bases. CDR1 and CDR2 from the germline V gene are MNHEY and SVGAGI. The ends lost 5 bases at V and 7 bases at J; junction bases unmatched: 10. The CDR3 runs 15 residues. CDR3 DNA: TGTGCCAGCAGTCCATGGACAGGGAAGTACCAGCCCCAGCATTTT. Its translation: CASSPWTGKYQPQHF.

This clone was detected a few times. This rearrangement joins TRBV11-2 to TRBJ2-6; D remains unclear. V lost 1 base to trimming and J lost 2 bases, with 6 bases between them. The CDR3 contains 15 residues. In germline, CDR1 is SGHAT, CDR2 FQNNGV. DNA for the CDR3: TGTGCCAGCAGCTTAGCGCTACCTGGGGCCAACGTCCTGACTTTC. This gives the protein CASSLALPGANVLTF.

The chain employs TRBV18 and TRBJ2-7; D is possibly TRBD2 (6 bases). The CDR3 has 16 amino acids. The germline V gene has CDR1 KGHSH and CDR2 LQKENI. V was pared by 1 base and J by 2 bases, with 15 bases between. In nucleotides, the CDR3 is TGTGCCAGCTCACCACGGGAGGCTAGCGTAACCTACGAGCAGTACTTC. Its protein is CASSPREASVTYEQYF.

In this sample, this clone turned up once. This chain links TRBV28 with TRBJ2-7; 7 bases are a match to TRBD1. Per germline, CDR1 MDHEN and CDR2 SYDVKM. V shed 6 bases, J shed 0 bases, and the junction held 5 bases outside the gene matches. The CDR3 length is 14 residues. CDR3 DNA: TGTGCCAGCAGGGCGGACAGGCCCTCCTACGAGCAGTACTTC. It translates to CASRADRPSYEQYF.

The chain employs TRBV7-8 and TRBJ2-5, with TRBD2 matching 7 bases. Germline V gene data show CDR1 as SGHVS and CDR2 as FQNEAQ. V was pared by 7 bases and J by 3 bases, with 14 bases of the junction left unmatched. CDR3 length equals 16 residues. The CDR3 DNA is TGTGCCAGCACTCATAGCGTTGGCGGGAGCGAAGAGACCCAGTACTTC. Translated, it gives CASTHSVGGSEETQYF.

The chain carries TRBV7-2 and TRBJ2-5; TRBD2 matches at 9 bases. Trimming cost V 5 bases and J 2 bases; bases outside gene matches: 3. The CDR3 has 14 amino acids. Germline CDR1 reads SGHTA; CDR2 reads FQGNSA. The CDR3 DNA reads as TGTGCCAGCAGCCCAGGACTAGCGCAAGAGACCCAGTACTTC. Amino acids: CASSPGLAQETQYF.

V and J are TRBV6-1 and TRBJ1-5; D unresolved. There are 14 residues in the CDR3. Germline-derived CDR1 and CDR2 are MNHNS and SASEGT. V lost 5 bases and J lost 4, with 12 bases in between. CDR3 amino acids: CASSPRRGNQPQHF. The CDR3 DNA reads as TGTGCCAGCAGTCCAAGGCGGGGAAATCAGCCCCAGCATTTT.

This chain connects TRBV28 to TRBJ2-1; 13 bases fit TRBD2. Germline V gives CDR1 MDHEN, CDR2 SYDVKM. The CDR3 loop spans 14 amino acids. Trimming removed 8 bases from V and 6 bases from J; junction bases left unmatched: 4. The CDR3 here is CASQTSGRVNEQFF. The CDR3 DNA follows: TGTGCCAGCCAAACTAGCGGGAGGGTCAATGAGCAGTTCTTC.

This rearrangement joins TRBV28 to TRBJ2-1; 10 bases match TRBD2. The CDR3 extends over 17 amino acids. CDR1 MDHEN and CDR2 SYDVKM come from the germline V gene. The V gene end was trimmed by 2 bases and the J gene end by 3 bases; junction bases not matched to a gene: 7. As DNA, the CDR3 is TGTGCCAGCAGTTTAAGAGCACGGACTAGCGGCTACAATGAGCAGTTCTTC. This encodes CASSLRARTSGYNEQFF.

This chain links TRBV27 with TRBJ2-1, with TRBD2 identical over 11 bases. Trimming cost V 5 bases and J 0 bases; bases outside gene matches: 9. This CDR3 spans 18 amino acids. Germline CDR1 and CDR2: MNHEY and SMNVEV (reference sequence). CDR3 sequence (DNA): TGTGCCAGCAGTCCAGGGGCACTAGCGGGAGCCTCCTACAATGAGCAGTTCTTC. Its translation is CASSPGALAGASYNEQFF.

The CDR3, as DNA: TGCGCCAGCAGCCAAGGGACTCGGAGCTCCTACAATGAGCAGTTCTTC. This gives the protein CASSQGTRSSYNEQFF. This chain uses TRBV4-1 with TRBJ2-1; weak D call: TRBD2 (5 bases). The germline gives CDR1 MGHRA, CDR2 YSYEKL. V lost 1 base and J 0 bases, leaving 10 bases between the germline ends. This CDR3 has 16 amino acids.

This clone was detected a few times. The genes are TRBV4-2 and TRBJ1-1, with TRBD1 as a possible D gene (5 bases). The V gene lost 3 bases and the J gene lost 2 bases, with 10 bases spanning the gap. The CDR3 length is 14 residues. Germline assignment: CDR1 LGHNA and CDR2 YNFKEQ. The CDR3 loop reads CASSQAGGNTEAFF. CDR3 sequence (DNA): TGTGCCAGCAGCCAGGCCGGGGGAAACACTGAAGCTTTCTTT.

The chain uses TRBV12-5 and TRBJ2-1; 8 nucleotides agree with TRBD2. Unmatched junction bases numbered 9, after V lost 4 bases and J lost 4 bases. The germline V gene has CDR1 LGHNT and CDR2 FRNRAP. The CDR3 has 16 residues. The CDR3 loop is CASGWESGSRYNEQFF. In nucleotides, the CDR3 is TGTGCTAGTGGTTGGGAAAGCGGGAGTAGGTACAATGAGCAGTTCTTC.

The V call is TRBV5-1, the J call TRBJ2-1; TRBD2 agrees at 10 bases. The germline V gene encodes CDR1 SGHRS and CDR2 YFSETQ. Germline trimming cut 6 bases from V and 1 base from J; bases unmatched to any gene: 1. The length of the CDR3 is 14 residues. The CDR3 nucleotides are TGCGCCAGCACTAGCGGGAGTTCCTACAATGAGCAGTTCTTC. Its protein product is CASTSGSSYNEQFF.

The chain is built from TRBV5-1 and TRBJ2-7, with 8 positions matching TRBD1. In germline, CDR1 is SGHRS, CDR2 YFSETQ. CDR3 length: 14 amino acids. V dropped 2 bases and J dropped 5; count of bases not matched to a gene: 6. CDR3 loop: CASSFRTGINEQYF. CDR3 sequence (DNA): TGCGCCAGCAGCTTCCGGACAGGGATCAACGAGCAGTACTTC.

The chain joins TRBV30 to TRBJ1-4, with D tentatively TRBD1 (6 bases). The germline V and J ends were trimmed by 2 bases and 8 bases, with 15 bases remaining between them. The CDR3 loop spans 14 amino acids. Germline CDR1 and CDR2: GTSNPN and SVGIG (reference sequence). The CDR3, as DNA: TGTGCCTGGAGTCATTGGACAGAAGGGGAAAAACTGTTTTTT. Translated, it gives CAWSHWTEGEKLFF.

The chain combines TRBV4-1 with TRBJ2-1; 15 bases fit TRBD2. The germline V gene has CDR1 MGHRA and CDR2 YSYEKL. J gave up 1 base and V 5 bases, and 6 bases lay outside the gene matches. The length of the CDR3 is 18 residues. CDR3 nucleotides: TGCGCCAGCAGCGGACTAGCGGGAGGGCCAGGATCCTACAATGAGCAGTTCTTC. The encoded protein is CASSGLAGGPGSYNEQFF.

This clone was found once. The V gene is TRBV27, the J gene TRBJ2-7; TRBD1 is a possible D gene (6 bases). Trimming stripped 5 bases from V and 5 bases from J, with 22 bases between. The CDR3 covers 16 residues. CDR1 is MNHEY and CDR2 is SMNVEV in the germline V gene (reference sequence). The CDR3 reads CASSPGQTSYLHEQYF. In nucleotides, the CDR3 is TGTGCCAGCAGTCCTGGACAGACCTCATATTTGCACGAGCAGTACTTC.

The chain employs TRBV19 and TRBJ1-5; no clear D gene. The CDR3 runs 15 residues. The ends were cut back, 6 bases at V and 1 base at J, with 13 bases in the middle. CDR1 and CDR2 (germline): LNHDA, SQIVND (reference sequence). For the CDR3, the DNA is TGTGCCAGTAGCACTGGGGAGGTAAGCAATCAGCCCCAGCATTTT. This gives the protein CASSTGEVSNQPQHF.